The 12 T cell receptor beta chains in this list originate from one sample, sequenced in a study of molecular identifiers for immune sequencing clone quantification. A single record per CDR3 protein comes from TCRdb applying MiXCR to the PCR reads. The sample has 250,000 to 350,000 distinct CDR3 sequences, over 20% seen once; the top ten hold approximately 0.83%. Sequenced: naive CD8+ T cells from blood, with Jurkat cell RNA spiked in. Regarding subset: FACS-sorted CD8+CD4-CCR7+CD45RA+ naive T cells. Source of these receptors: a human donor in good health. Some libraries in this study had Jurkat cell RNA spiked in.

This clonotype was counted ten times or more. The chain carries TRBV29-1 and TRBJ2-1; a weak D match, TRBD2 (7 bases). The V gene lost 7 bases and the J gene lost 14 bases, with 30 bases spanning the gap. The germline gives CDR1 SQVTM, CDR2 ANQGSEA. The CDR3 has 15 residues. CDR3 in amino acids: CSGGGYDGLGRIEFF. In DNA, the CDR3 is TGCAGCGGGGGGGGCTACGACGGACTGGGCCGGATAGAGTTCTTC.

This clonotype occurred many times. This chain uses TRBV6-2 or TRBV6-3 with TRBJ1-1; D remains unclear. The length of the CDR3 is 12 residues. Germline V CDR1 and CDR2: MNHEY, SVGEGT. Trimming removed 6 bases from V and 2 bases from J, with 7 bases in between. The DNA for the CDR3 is TGTGCCAGCAGGGTCAGTAACACTGAAGCTTTCTTT. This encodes CASRVSNTEAFF.

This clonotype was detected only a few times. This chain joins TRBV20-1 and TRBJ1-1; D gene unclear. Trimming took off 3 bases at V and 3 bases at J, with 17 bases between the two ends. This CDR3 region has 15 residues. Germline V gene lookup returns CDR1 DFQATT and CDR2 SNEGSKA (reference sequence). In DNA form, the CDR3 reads TGCAGTGCTAGTGGCGCGAGGGTGGGCGACACTGAAGCTTTCTTT. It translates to CSASGARVGDTEAFF.

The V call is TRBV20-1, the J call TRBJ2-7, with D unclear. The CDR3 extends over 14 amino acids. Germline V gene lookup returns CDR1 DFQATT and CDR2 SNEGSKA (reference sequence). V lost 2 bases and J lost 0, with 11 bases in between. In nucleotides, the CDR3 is TGCAGTGCTAGATCACAGACGAGCTCCTACGAGCAGTACTTC. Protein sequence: CSARSQTSSYEQYF.

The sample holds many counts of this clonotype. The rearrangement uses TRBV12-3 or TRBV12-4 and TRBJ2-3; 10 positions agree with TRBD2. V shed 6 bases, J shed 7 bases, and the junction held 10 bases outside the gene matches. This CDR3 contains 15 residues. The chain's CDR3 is CASSQSSGGAYTQYF. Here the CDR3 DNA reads TGTGCCAGCAGCCAGTCCAGCGGGGGGGCATATACGCAGTATTTT.

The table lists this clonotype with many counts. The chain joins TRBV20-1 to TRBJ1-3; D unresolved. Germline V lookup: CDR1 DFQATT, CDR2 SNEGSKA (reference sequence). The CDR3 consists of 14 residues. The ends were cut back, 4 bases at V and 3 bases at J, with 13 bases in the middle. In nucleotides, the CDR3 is TGCAGTGCTAAAAACACCGAGGGTGGAAACACCATATATTTT. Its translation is CSAKNTEGGNTIYF.

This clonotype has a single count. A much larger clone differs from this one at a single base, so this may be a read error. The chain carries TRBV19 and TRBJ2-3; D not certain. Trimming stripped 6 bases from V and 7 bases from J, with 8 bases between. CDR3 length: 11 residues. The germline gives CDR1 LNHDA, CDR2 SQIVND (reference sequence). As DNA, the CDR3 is TGTGCCAGTAGCGCCGGAAATACGCAGTATTTT. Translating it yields CASSAGNTQYF.

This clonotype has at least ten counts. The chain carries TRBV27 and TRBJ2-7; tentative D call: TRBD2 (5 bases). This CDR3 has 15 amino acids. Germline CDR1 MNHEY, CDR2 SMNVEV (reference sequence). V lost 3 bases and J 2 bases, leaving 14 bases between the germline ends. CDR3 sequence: CASSFSSGATYEQYF. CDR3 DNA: TGTGCCAGCAGTTTTAGCAGCGGCGCGACCTACGAGCAGTACTTC.

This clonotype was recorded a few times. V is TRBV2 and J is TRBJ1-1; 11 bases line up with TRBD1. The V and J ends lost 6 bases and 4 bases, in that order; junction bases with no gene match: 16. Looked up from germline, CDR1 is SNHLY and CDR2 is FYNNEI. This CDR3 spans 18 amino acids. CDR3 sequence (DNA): TGTGCCAGCAGCGGGAATCCGGACAGGGGGCGCCCGGGCACTGAAGCTTTCTTT. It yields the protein CASSGNPDRGRPGTEAFF.

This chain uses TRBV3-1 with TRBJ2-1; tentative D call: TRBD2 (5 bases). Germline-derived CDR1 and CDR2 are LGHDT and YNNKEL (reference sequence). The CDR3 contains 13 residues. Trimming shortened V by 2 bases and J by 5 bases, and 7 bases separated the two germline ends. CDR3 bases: TGTGCCAGCAGCCAACCGGGGAACAATGAGCAGTTCTTC. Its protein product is CASSQPGNNEQFF.

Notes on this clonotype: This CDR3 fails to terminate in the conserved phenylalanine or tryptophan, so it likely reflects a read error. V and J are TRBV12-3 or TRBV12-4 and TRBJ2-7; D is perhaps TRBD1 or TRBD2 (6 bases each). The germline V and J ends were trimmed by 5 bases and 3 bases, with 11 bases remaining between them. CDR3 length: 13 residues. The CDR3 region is CASSRGTIYEQYL. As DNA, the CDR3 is TGTGCCAGCAGTCGCGGGACAATCTACGAGCAGTACCTC.

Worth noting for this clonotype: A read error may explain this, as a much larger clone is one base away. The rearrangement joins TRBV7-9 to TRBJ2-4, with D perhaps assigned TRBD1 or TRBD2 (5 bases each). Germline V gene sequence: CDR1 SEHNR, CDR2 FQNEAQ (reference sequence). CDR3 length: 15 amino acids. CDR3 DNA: TGTGCCGGCAGCAACCGGGACCTAGCCAAAAACATTCAGTACTTC. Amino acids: CAGSNRDLAKNIQYF.